This T cell receptor (beta chain) was recovered during a study of blood T cell repertoires in COVID-19. For the study at large: Whether acute or convalescent, the COVID-19 samples came from the United States, Italy and Spain. T cells, B-cell-depleted T cells, or PBMCs provided the cDNA or gDNA that served as material.

V shed 3 bases and J 8 bases; nucleotides not matched to a gene: 4. Per the germline V gene, CDR1 is LNHDA and CDR2 is SQIVND (reference sequence). The CDR3 loop spans 15 amino acids. Using immunoSEQ multiplex PCR, the repertoire was profiled, and TCRdb retains in-frame clones only, with some absent. In the table there are tens of thousands of clones, 65% to 80% of which are singletons. This sequence originates from a human donor in a cohort sampled during active COVID-19. Sequencing used peripheral blood. The chain carries TRBV19 and TRBJ2-1, with 13 bases fitting TRBD2. CDR3 in DNA: TGTGCCAGTAGTATGACTAGCGGGAGGAAAGATGAGCAGTTCTTC. Residues: CASSMTSGRKDEQFF.